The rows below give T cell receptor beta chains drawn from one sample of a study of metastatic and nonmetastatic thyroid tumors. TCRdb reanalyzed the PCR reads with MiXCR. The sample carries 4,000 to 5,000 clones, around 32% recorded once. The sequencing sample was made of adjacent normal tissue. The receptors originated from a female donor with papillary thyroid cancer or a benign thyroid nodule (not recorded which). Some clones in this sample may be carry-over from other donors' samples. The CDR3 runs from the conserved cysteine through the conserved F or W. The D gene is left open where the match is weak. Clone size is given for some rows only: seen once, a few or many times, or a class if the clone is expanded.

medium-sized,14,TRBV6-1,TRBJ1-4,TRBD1,TGTGCCAGCGGAGACCATGGACAGGGTGAAAAACTGTTTTTT,CASGDHGQGEKLFF
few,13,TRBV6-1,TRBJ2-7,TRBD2,TGTGCCATCCTACTAGCGGCTTCCTACGAGCAGTACTTC,CAILLAASYEQYF
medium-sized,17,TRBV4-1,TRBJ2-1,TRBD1,TGCGCCAGCAGCCAAGATAGGGACAGGGCCTCCTACAATGAGCAGTTCTTC,CASSQDRDRASYNEQFF
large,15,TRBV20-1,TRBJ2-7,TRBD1,TGCAGTGCTAAAATTCCGGGACAGGGTATCCACGAGCAGTACTTC,CSAKIPGQGIHEQYF
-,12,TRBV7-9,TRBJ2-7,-,TGTGCCAGCAGCCTAACAGGGTACGAGCAGTACTTC,CASSLTGYEQYF
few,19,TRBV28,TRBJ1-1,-,TGTGCCAGCAGTTCCCACTCTTCAATCGCAGGGAGGGGTAACACTGAAGCTTTCTTT,CASSSHSSIAGRGNTEAFF
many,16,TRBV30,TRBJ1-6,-,TGTGCCTGGAGTGTCCCAGGGACCGTGACTCATTCACCCCTCCACTTT,CAWSVPGTVTHSPLHF
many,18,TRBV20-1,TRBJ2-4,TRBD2,TGCAGTGCTAGAGATGCGGGAGCGGATACTGTACCCAAAAACATTCAGTACTTC,CSARDAGADTVPKNIQYF
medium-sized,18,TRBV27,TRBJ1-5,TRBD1,TGTGCCAGCAGGGGAACAGGGGGCCCCTTATATAGCAATCAGCCCCAGCATTTT,CASRGTGGPLYSNQPQHF
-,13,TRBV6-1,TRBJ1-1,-,TGTGCCAGCAGTGCAACCAGGAGCACTGAAGCTTTCTTT,CASSATRSTEAFF
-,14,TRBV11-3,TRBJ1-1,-,TGTGCCAGCAGCTTAGGGGGCAGTAAGACTGAAGCTTTCTTT,CASSLGGSKTEAFF
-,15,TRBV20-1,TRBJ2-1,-,TGCAGTGCTAGCCCACTCGGGGTGGATTACAATGAGCAGTTCTTC,CSASPLGVDYNEQFF
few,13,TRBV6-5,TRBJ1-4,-,TGTGCCAGCAGCCGGGACATCCGTGGCGGACTGTTTTTT,CASSRDIRGGLFF
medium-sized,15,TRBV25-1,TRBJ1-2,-,TGTGCCAGCAGTGATGGCCTAGGCAGGAGCTATGGCTACACCTTC,CASSDGLGRSYGYTF
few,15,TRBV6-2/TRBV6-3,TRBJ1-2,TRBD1,TGTGCCAGCAGTTACGGAGGGACAGACCTATATGGCTACACCTTC,CASSYGGTDLYGYTF
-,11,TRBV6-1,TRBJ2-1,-,TGTGCCAGCAGTAATGGCAATGAGCAGTTCTTC,CASSNGNEQFF
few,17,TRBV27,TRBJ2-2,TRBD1,TGTGCCAGCAGGTTAGGGAGACAGGGGGCAGACACCGGGGAGCTGTTTTTT,CASRLGRQGADTGELFF
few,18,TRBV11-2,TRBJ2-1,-,TGTGCCAGCAGCGAAGGCCCCAGGTTGGGACGAATTTACAATGAGCAGTTCTTC,CASSEGPRLGRIYNEQFF
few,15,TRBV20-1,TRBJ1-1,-,TGCAGTGCTAGAGACGGGACAAGCCTGAACACTGAAGCTTTCTTT,CSARDGTSLNTEAFF
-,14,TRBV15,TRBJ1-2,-,TGTGCCACCAGCAGGGCCCAGGCCCTGGGGGGCTACACCTTC,CATSRAQALGGYTF
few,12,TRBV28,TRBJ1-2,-,TGTGCCAGCACCTACAACTACTATGGCTACACCTTC,CASTYNYYGYTF
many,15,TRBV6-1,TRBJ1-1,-,TGTGCCAGCAGTCGGACGGGTGTGTTCCCAGGTGAAGCTTTCTTT,CASSRTGVFPGEAFF
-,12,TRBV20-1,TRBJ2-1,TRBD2,TGCAGTGCTCCGGGAGGGGTGAATGAGCAGTTCTTC,CSAPGGVNEQFF